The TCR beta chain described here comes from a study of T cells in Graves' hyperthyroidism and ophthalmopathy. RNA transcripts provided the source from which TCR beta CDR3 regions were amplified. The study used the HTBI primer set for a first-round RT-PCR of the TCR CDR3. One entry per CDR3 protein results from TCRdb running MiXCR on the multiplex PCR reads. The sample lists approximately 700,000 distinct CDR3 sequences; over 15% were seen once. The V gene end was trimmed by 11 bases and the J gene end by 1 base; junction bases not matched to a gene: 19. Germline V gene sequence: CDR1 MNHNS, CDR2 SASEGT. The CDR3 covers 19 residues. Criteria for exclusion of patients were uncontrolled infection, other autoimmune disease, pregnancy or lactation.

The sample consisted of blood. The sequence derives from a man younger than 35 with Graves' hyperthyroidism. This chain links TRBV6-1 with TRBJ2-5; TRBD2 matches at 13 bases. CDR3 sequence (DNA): TGTGCCGCGGCCACAGCAACTAGCGGGAGGGCCTCCCCCCAAGAGACCCAGTACTTC. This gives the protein CAAATATSGRASPQETQYF.